This TCR beta chain was observed in a study of CD4 T cells in relation to SARS-CoV-2 and coronaviruses. Whole-study context: PBMCs were cultured with antigen for roughly 10 days before TCR beta sequencing.

Produced via immunoSEQ multiplex PCR; TCRdb's table is partial and in-frame only. The sample contains about 39,000 clones, 77% of which appear only once. Naive and memory CD4+ T cells were separated from cryopreserved PBMCs. Trimming took 4 bases from V and 3 from J; bases not matched to a gene: 21. The germline gives CDR1 ENHRY, CDR2 SYGVKD. This CDR3 is 22 amino acids long. This clone was detected once. The target antigen is unknown. The sequence derives from an adult with COVID-19. This chain connects TRBV10-3 to TRBJ2-1; 13 bases are shared with TRBD2. Input material: memory CD4+ T cells from PBMCs, cultured in vitro. The CDR3 nucleotides read TGTGCCATCAGTGGGCCACCAGGGACTAGCGGGAATATCCCGGTGGACTACAATGAGCAGTTCTTC. Translation gives CAISGPPGTSGNIPVDYNEQFF.